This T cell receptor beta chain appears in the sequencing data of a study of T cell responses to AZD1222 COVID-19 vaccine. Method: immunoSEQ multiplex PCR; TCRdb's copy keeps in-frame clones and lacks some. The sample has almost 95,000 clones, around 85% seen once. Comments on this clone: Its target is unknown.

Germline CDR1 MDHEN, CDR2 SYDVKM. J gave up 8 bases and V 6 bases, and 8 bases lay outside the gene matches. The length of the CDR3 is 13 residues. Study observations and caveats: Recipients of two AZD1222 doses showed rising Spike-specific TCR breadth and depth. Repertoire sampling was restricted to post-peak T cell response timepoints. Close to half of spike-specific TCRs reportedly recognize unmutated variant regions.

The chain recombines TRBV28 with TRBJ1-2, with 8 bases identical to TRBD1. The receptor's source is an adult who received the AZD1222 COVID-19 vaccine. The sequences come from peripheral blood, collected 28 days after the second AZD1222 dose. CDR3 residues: CASRPATGVGYTF. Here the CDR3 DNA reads TGTGCCAGCAGGCCCGCGACAGGGGTCGGCTACACCTTC.